This T cell receptor beta chain derives from a study of T cells after yellow fever vaccination. For the study at large: Those fractions that held only low numbers of cells were prepared using the SMART-Seq v4 Ultra Low Input RNA kit. Regarding the study as a whole: Peaking faster, on day 5 versus 15, the secondary response was nonetheless weaker. Only a small proportion of the clonotypes turned up in both the CD4 and the CD8 compartments, likely arising from convergent recombination.

Comments on this clonotype: The antigen remains undetermined.

Researchers made TCR cDNA using 5'RACE template switching, and this step added a universal primer site and UMIs. Each CDR3 protein gets one entry after TCRdb re-called the 5' RACE reads with MiXCR. The data contain more than 300,000 distinct CDR3 sequences, around 6.8% of them seen just once; the ten biggest clones take up 15% to 20%. The sequence was obtained from a man between 18 and 29 years old who received the YFV17D yellow fever vaccine. Sequencing used PBMCs, obtained approximately 47 days after the first yellow fever vaccination.

CDR3 sequence reads: CASSQGVAGGTDTQYF. The CDR3 coding sequence is TGTGCCAGCAGCCAAGGCGTAGCGGGGGGGACAGATACGCAGTATTTT. The V call is TRBV4-2, the J call TRBJ2-3; 11 positions agree with TRBD2. CDR3 length equals 16 residues. Trimming took 1 base from V and 3 from J; bases not matched to a gene: 3. Germline CDR1 is LGHNA and CDR2 is YNFKEQ.